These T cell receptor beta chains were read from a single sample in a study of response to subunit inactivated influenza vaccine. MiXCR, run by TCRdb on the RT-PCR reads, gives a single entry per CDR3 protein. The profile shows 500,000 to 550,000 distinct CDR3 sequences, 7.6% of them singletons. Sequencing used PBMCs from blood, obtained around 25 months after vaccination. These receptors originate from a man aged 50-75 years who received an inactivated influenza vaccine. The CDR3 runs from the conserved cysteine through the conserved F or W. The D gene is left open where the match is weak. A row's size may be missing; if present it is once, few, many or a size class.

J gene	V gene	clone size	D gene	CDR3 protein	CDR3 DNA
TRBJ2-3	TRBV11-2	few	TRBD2	CASSLFSSGGADTQYF	TGTGCCAGCAGCTTATTTTCTAGCGGGGGCGCAGATACGCAGTATTTT
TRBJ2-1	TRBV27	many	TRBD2	CASSLSGGLAGGRYNEQFF	TGTGCCAGCAGTTTATCGGGCGGACTAGCGGGAGGCCGCTACAATGAGCAGTTCTTC
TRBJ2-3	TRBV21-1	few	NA	CASSRPGTSGGSSTDTQYF	TGTGCCAGCAGCAGGCCCGGGACTAGCGGGGGGTCTAGCACAGATACGCAGTATTTT
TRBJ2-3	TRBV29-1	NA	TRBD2	CSVGSGKSTDTQYF	TGCAGCGTTGGTAGCGGGAAGAGCACAGATACGCAGTATTTT
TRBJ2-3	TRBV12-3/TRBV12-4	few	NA	CASSLWDLSDTQYF	TGTGCCAGCAGTTTATGGGACTTATCCGATACGCAGTATTTT
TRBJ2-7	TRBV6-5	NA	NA	CASSYEVKGNYEQYF	TGTGCCAGCAGTTACGAGGTAAAGGGCAACTACGAGCAGTACTTC
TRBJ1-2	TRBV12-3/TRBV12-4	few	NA	CASTPLSAYGYTF	TGTGCCAGCACCCCCCTAAGCGCCTATGGCTACACCTTC
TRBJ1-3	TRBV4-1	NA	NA	CASSQEGRGRGNTIYF	TGCGCCAGCAGCCAAGAAGGCAGGGGCCGCGGAAACACCATATATTTT
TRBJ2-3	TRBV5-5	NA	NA	CASSLAHHTDTQYF	TGTGCCAGCAGCTTGGCACACCACACAGATACGCAGTATTTT
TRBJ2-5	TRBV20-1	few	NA	CSAPRPRGSGETQYF	TGCAGTGCTCCACGACCCCGTGGGTCCGGAGAGACCCAGTACTTC
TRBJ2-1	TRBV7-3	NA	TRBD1	CASSSRTGTIDEQFF	TGTGCCAGCAGCTCCCGGACAGGGACAATCGATGAGCAGTTCTTC
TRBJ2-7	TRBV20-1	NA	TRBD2	CSGGLAGRGSEQYF	TGCAGTGGGGGACTAGCGGGTAGAGGAAGCGAGCAGTACTTC
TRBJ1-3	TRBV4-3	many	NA	CASSQKAGNTIYF	TGCGCCAGCAGCCAAAAGGCGGGAAACACCATATATTTT
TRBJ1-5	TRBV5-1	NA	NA	CASSPGPYSNQPQHF	TGCGCCAGCAGCCCGGGACCGTATAGCAATCAGCCCCAGCATTTT
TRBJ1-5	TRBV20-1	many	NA	CSARDPLDSNSNQPQHF	TGCAGTGCTAGAGATCCCCTGGACAGTAATAGCAATCAGCCCCAGCATTTT
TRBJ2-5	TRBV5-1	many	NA	CASSPGTAQETQYF	TGCGCCAGCAGCCCCGGGACTGCACAAGAGACCCAGTACTTC
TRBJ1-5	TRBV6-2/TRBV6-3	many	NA	CASSYLGRAGQPQHF	TGTGCCAGCAGTTACCTAGGCAGGGCCGGGCAGCCCCAGCATTTT
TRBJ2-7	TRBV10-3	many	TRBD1	CAISGGTGVDYEQYF	TGTGCCATCAGTGGGGGGACAGGGGTAGACTACGAGCAGTACTTC
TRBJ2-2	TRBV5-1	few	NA	CASTEGVGELFF	TGCGCCAGCACAGAGGGGGTCGGGGAGCTGTTTTTT
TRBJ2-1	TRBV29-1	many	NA	CSVDPGLYEQFF	TGCAGCGTGGATCCGGGGCTTTATGAGCAGTTCTTC
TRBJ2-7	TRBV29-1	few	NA	CSVEKNSYEQYF	TGCAGCGTTGAGAAGAACTCCTACGAGCAGTACTTC
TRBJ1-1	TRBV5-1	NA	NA	CASSLGGGYAEAFF	TGCGCCAGCAGCTTGGGTGGGGGATATGCTGAAGCTTTCTTT
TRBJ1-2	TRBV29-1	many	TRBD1	CSAQGADGYTF	TGCAGCGCCCAGGGGGCGGATGGCTACACCTTC
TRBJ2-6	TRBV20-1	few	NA	CSARAVGGANVLTF	TGCAGTGCCCGGGCCGTAGGGGGGGCCAACGTCCTGACTTTC
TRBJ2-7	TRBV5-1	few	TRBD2	CASSTTGLAGVYEQYF	TGCGCCAGCAGCACTACGGGACTAGCGGGAGTCTACGAGCAGTACTTC
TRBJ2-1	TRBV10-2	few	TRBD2	CASRRGVAYNEQFF	TGCGCCAGCAGACGGGGGGTCGCTTACAATGAGCAGTTCTTC
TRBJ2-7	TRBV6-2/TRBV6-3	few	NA	CASRLQGQVYEQYF	TGTGCCAGCAGACTACAGGGCCAGGTGTACGAGCAGTACTTC
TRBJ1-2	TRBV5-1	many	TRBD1	CASSSTDRGGYTF	TGCGCCAGCAGCTCCACTGACAGGGGAGGCTACACCTTC
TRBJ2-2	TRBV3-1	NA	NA	CASSQEARNTGELFF	TGTGCCAGCAGCCAAGAGGCCAGAAACACCGGGGAGCTGTTTTTT
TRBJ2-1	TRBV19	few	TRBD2	CASSNPRTSGNRRMNEQFF	TGTGCCAGTAGTAACCCTCGGACTAGCGGGAACCGGCGGATGAATGAGCAGTTCTTC
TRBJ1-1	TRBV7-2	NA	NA	CASSTRGGTEAFF	TGTGCCAGCAGCACCAGGGGAGGGACTGAAGCTTTCTTT
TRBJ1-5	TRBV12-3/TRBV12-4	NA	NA	CASSFGGSLSQPQHF	TGTGCCAGCAGTTTTGGAGGGTCGCTTAGTCAGCCCCAGCATTTT
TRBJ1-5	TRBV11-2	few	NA	CASSLSGALSNQPQHF	TGTGCCAGCAGCTTGTCGGGGGCATTGAGCAATCAGCCCCAGCATTTT
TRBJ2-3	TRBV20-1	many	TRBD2	CSALGTSGRRRDTQYF	TGCAGTGCTCTGGGGACTAGCGGGAGGCGAAGAGATACGCAGTATTTT
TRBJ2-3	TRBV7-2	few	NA	CASSLAPSRGGTDTQYF	TGTGCCAGCAGCTTAGCGCCTAGTAGGGGCGGCACAGATACGCAGTATTTT
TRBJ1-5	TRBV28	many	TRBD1	CASRGGQGYNQPQHF	TGTGCCAGCAGAGGGGGACAGGGTTACAATCAGCCCCAGCATTTT
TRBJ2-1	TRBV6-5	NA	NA	CASSYSGALNEQFF	TGTGCCAGCAGTTACTCAGGGGCTCTCAATGAGCAGTTCTTC
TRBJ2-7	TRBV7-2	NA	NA	CASSLIGAVEQYF	TGTGCCAGCAGCTTAATCGGAGCGGTCGAGCAGTACTTC